This T cell receptor beta chain derives from a study of identical twins. One entry per CDR3 protein results from TCRdb running MiXCR on the 5' RACE reads. The data hold 650,000 to 800,000 distinct CDR3 sequences, with over 8.5% observed a single time. This sample also belongs to another study, concerning yellow fever vaccine responses in identical twins. That study reports: Vaccine-induced T cell responses in twins were reportedly observed to appear partly convergent, partly personalized.

This clonotype was obtained from a woman under 30 in good health. Sequenced: PBMCs.

The CDR3, as DNA: TGCAGCGTTGCGGCCAAGGTCGAGCAGTTCTTC. It is translated as CSVAAKVEQFF. The chain combines TRBV29-1 with TRBJ2-1; D unresolved. Germline loops: CDR1 SQVTM, CDR2 ANQGSEA. The CDR3 consists of 11 residues. The ends were cut back, 4 bases at V and 10 bases at J, with 11 bases in the middle.